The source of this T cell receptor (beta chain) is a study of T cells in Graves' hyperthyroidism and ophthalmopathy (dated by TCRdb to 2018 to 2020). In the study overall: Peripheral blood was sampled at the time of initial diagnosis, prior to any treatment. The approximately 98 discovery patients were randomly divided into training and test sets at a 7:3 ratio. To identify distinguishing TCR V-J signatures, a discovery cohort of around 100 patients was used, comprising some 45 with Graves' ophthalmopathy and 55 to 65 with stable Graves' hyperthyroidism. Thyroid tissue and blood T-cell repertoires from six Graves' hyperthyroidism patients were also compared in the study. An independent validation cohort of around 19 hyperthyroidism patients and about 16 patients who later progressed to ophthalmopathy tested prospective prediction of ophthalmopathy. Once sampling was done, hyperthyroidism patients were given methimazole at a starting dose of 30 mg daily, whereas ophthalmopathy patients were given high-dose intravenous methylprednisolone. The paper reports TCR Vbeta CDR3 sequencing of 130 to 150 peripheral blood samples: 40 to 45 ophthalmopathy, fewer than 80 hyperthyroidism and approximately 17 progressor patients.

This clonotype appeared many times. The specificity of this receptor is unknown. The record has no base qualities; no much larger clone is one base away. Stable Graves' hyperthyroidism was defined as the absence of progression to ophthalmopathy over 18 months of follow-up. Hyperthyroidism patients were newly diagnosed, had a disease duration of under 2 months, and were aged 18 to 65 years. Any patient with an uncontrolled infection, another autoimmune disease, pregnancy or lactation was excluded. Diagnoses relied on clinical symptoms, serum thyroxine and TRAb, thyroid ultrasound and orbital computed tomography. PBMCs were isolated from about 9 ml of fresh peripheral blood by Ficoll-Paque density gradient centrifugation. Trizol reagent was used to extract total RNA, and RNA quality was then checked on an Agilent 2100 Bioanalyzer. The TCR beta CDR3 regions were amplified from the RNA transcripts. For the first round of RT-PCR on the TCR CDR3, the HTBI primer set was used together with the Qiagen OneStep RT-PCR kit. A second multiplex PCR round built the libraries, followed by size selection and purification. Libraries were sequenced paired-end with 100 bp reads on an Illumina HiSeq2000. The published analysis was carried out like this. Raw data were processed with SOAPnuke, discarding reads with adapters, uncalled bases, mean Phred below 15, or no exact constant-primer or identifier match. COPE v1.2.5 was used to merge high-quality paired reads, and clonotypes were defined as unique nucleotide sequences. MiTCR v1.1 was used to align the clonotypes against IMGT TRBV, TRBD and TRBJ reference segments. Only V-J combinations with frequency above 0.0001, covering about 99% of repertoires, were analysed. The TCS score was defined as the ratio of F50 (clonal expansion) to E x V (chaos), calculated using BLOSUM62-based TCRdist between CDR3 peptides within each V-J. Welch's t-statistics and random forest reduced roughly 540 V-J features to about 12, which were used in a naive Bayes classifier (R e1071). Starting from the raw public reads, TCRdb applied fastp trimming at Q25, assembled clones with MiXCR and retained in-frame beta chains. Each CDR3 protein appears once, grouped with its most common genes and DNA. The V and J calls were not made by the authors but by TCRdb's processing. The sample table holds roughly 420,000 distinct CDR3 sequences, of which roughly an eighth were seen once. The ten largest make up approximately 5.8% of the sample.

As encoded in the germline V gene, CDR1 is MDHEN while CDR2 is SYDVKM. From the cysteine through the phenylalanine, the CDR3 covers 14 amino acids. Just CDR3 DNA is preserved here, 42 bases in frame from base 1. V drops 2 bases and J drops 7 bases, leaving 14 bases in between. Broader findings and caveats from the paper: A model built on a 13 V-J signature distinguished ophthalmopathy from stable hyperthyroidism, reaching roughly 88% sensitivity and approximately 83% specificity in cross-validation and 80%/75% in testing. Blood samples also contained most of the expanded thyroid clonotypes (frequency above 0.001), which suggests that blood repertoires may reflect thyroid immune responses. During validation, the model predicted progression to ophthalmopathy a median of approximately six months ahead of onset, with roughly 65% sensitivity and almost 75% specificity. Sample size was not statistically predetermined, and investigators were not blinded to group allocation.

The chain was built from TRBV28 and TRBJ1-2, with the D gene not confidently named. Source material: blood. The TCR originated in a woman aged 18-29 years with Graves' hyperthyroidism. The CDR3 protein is CASSLDQDVGGYTF. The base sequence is TGTGCCAGCAGTTTAGACCAGGACGTTGGTGGCTACACCTTC.